This T cell receptor beta chain was sequenced in a study of glioma-infiltrating T cells. Study summary: Presurgical dexamethasone in glioma patients lasted six or fewer days. Target coverage was about 4.5- to 11-fold for roughly one million blood T cells.

Using RNA template, CDR3s of TCR alpha and beta were amplified with iRepertoire arm-PCR. TCRdb reanalysed the multiplex PCR reads using MiXCR and keeps one entry per CDR3 protein. The sample yields about 400,000 distinct CDR3 sequences, 41% seen once. The TCR comes from a human donor with low-grade glioma or glioblastoma, undergoing nonglioma brain surgery, or in good health (not recorded which). Specimen: glioma tissue, nonneoplastic brain tissue, or PBMCs (not recorded which).

CDR3 bases: TGTGCCAGCAGTTTAGGTCTAACAGGATCCTACTACGAGCAGTACTTC. Its protein is CASSLGLTGSYYEQYF. This chain uses TRBV12-3 or TRBV12-4 with TRBJ2-7, with D tentatively TRBD1 (5 bases). Trimming took 1 base from V and 3 from J, leaving 16 bases between them. CDR3 length equals 16 residues.